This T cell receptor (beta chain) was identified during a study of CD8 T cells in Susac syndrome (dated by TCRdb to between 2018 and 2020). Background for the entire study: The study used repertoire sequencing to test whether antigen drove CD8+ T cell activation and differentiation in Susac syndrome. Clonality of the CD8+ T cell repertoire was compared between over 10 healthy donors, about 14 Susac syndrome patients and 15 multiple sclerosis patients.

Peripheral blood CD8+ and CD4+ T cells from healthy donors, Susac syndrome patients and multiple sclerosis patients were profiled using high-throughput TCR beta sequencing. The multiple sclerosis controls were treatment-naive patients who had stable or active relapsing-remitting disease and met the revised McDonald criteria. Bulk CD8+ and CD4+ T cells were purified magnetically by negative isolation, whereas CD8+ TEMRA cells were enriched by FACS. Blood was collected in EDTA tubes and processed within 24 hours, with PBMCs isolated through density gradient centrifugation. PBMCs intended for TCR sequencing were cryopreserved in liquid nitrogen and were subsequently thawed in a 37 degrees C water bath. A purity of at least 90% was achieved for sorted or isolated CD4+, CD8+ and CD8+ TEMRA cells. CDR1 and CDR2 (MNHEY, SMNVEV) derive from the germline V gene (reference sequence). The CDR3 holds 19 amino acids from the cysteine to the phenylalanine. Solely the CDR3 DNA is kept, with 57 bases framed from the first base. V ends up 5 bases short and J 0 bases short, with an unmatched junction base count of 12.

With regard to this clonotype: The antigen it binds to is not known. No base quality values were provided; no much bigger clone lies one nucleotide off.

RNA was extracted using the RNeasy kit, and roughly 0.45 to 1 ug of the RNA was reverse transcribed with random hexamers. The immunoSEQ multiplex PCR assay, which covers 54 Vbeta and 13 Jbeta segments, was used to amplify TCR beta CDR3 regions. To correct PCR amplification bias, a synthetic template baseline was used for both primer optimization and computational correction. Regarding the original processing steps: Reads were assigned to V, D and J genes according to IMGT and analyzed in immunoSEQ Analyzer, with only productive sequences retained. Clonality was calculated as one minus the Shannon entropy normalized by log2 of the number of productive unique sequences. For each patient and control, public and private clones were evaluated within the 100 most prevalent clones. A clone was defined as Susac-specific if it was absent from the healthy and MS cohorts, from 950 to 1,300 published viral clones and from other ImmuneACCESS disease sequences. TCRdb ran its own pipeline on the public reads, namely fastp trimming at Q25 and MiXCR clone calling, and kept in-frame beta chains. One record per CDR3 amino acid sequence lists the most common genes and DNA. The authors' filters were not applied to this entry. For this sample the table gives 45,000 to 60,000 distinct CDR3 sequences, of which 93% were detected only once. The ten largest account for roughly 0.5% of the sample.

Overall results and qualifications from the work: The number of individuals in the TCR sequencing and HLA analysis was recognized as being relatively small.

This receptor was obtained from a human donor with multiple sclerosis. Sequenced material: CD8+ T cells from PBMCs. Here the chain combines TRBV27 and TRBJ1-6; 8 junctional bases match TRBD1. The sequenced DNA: TGTGCCAGCAGTAAAGACAGGGGCTACGAGAGCTCCTATAATTCACCCCTCCACTTT. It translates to CASSKDRGYESSYNSPLHF.